Shown below are 23 T cell receptor beta chains from a single sample sequenced in a study of CD8 T cells in ankylosing spondylitis (dated by TCRdb to 2017 to 2019). Antigen specificity for these receptors is unknown. The library was built by means of 5' RACE. The instrument given in TCRdb is Illumina HiSeq 2500. Using fastp trimming at Q25 and MiXCR clonotype assembly, TCRdb reanalyzed the public sequencing data and kept in-frame beta chains. Rows with one shared CDR3 protein collapse into an entry with the most common genes and DNA. For this sample the table gives 350,000 or so distinct CDR3 sequences, of which 7.5% to 9% were detected only once. The ten largest clones take up 13% to 15% of the sample. The full study reports these points: A TCR beta motif made up of seven or eight highly homologous amino acid variants appeared to be characteristic of blood from ankylosing spondylitis patients.

Sequenced: blood, either unsorted or a sorted T cell fraction (not recorded which). These receptors came from a male donor with ankylosing spondylitis.

The sample holds a few counts of this clonotype. V is TRBV20-1 and J is TRBJ2-3; 10 nucleotides line up with TRBD2. The J segment lost 5 bases and the V segment lost 6 bases, leaving 17 bases of the junction unmatched. Germline CDR1 DFQATT, CDR2 SNEGSKA (reference sequence). CDR3 size: 17 residues. CDR3 in DNA: TGCAGTGCCAATTTTGATACCGGACTAGCGGAGGAAGATACGCAGTATTTT. Its translation is CSANFDTGLAEEDTQYF.

A remark on this clonotype: A junction end diverges from the germline sequence, so it may reflect a read error. This chain links TRBV5-6 with TRBJ2-2, with D maybe TRBD2 (5 bases). The CDR3 contains 17 residues. The V gene's germline CDR1 is SGHDT and CDR2 YYEEEE. The CDR3 reads CASSLLFQPGNTWELFF. The CDR3 nucleotides are TGTGCCAGCAGCTTGTTGTTCCAGCCGGGAAACACCTGGGAGCTGTTTTTT.

J is TRBJ2-6 and V is TRBV5-1; 7 nucleotides line up with TRBD1. Per germline, CDR1 SGHRS and CDR2 YFSETQ. The CDR3 is 18 residues long. V was clipped by 3 bases and J by 1 base; unmatched bases: 10. Here the CDR3 DNA reads TGCGCCAGCAGCTGGGGGACAGTCTACCTATCTGGGGCCAACGTCCTGACTTTC. Translation gives CASSWGTVYLSGANVLTF.

Ten or more counts support this clonotype. The V call is TRBV29-1, the J call TRBJ2-7; a weak D match, TRBD1 (6 bases). Germline assignment: CDR1 SQVTM and CDR2 ANQGSEA. The germline V and J ends were trimmed by 4 bases and 1 base, with 14 bases remaining between them. The CDR3 extends over 14 amino acids. The CDR3 DNA sequence: TGCAGCGTTGCCCACCCGACAGGTTCCTACGAGCAGTACTTC. This codes for CSVAHPTGSYEQYF.

This clonotype was seen only a few times. The chain combines TRBV5-1 with TRBJ2-3, with TRBD2 matching 9 bases. CDR3 length: 15 amino acids. Germline CDR1 reads SGHRS; CDR2 reads YFSETQ. Trimming took 5 bases from V and 2 from J; bases not matched to a gene: 6. The CDR3 loop reads CASRGTSSVTDTQYF. The CDR3 nucleotides are TGCGCCAGCAGGGGGACTAGCAGCGTCACAGATACGCAGTATTTT.

V usage is TRBV20-1 and J usage is TRBJ2-7; 8 nucleotides match TRBD1. CDR1 and CDR2 (germline): DFQATT, SNEGSKA (reference sequence). The trim removed 6 bases at V and 3 bases at J, leaving 10 bases unmatched. The CDR3 loop spans 14 amino acids. The DNA of the CDR3 is TGCAGTGCCTCGAGACAGGGGAGCTTCTACGAGCAGTACTTC. Its protein is CSASRQGSFYEQYF.

The rearrangement uses TRBV9 and TRBJ1-1; a possible D gene is TRBD1 (6 bases). The CDR3 totals 14 residues. Looked up from germline, CDR1 is SGDLS and CDR2 is YYNGEE. V was pared by 3 bases and J by 0 bases, with 9 bases between. DNA for the CDR3: TGTGCCAGCAGCGGAAGGGGGGTGAACACTGAAGCTTTCTTT. This gives the protein CASSGRGVNTEAFF.

The DNA of the CDR3 is TGTGCCAGCTCGCCTATGGAGTACACAGATACGCAGTATTTT. Translation gives CASSPMEYTDTQYF. The chain links TRBV18 to TRBJ2-3; no clear D gene. V lost 6 bases and J lost 2, with 12 bases in between. The CDR3 is 14 residues long. CDR1 and CDR2 from the germline V gene are KGHSH and LQKENI.

In its sample, this clonotype was seen many times. The chain carries TRBV7-8 and TRBJ2-1, with 11 bases matching TRBD1. Germline CDR1 and CDR2: SGHVS and FQNEAQ. This CDR3 comprises 16 residues. J lost 8 bases, V lost 3 bases, and 9 bases had no gene match. The CDR3 reads CASSFSGTGGRDEQFF. The CDR3 DNA sequence: TGTGCCAGCAGCTTCTCCGGGACAGGGGGTAGGGATGAGCAGTTCTTC.

V gene TRBV25-1 combines with J gene TRBJ2-7, with TRBD1 matching over 9 bases. J was trimmed by 8 bases and V by 1 base; bases with no gene match: 9. This CDR3 is built from 15 residues. Germline loops: CDR1 MGHDK, CDR2 SYGVNS. The CDR3 nucleotides are TGTGCCAGCAGTGAATCGGACAGGGGTTTTACGAAGCAGTACTTC. Its translation: CASSESDRGFTKQYF.

This clonotype was observed at least ten times. The rearrangement uses TRBV28 and TRBJ1-2; 7 bases fit TRBD1. The CDR3 is 12 residues long. V dropped 8 bases and J dropped 7; count of bases not matched to a gene: 7. Looked up from germline, CDR1 is MDHEN and CDR2 is SYDVKM. The CDR3 coding sequence is TGTGCCAGCTATGACAGGGTTGGTGGCTACACCTTC. Translated, it gives CASYDRVGGYTF.

The sample holds a few counts of this clonotype. The chain has TRBV5-1 and TRBJ2-7; 7 bases agree with TRBD2. The CDR3 is made up of 15 amino acids. Germline CDR1 is SGHRS and CDR2 is YFSETQ. J gave up 3 bases and V 4 bases, and 10 bases lay outside the gene matches. CDR3 region: CASSPRRGVRYEQYF. The CDR3 DNA is TGCGCCAGCAGCCCACGACGGGGGGTCCGCTACGAGCAGTACTTC. The entire variable domain, with the rest obtained from reference TRBV5-1 and TRBJ2-7, is as follows: KAGVTQTPRYLIKTRGQQVTLSCSPISGHRSVSWYQQTPGQGLQFLFEYFSETQRNKGNFPGRFSGRQFSNSRSEMNVSTLELGDSALYLCASSPRRGVRYEQYFGPGTRLTVT.

This clonotype was detected a few times. V and J are TRBV10-3 and TRBJ2-1; 9 bases map to TRBD2. V was pared by 5 bases and J by 7 bases, with 9 bases of the junction left unmatched. The germline V gene encodes CDR1 ENHRY and CDR2 SYGVKD. This CDR3 spans 15 amino acids. Here the CDR3 reads CAISLTSGTINEQFF. The CDR3 region has the DNA TGTGCCATCAGTCTGACTAGCGGTACTATTAATGAGCAGTTCTTC.

The chain is built from TRBV12-3 or TRBV12-4 and TRBJ1-1; a weak D match, TRBD1 (5 bases). Trimming cost V 5 bases and J 0 bases, with 19 bases left between them. The CDR3 spans 17 residues. The CDR3 here is CASSQGTAFGLNTEAFF. In nucleotides, the CDR3 is TGTGCCAGCAGTCAAGGGACGGCATTCGGGCTGAACACTGAAGCTTTCTTT.

This clonotype occurred a few times. The chain links TRBV9 to TRBJ2-2, with D maybe TRBD2 (6 bases). The CDR3 loop spans 14 amino acids. Per germline, CDR1 SGDLS and CDR2 YYNGEE. Trimming stripped 2 bases from V and 6 bases from J, with 11 bases between. CDR3 region: CASSVRELAGELFF. CDR3 nucleotide sequence: TGTGCCAGCAGCGTTCGGGAGCTCGCCGGGGAGCTGTTTTTT.

The V and J genes are TRBV4-2 and TRBJ2-5, with D maybe TRBD2 (5 bases). CDR3 length equals 15 residues. V was trimmed by 1 base and J by 5 bases, leaving 14 bases between them. Germline-derived CDR1 and CDR2 are LGHNA and YNFKEQ. The CDR3 DNA sequence: TGTGCCAGCAGCCAAGTAGAGGGAACGGGGGAGACCCAGTACTTC. This gives the protein CASSQVEGTGETQYF.

This clonotype was counted ten times or more. The genes are TRBV6-5 and TRBJ1-1; no clear D gene. Looked up from germline, CDR1 is MNHEY and CDR2 is SVGAGI. This CDR3 comprises 11 residues. V gave up 8 bases and J gave up 6 bases, with 10 bases separating them. The CDR3 region is CASGRISEAFF. The DNA for the CDR3 is TGTGCCAGCGGCCGGATCTCTGAAGCTTTCTTT.

V and J are TRBV19 and TRBJ2-7; perhaps TRBD2 as D (6 bases). The CDR3 runs 14 residues. Germline V gives CDR1 LNHDA, CDR2 SQIVND (reference sequence). Trimming removed 4 bases from V and 0 bases from J, with 10 bases in between. The CDR3 region has the DNA TGTGCCAGTAGTACATGGGAGGTCTCCTACGAGCAGTACTTC. Its translation is CASSTWEVSYEQYF.

Many counts were recorded for this clonotype. This chain uses TRBV7-8 with TRBJ2-7, with TRBD2 matching 7 bases. This CDR3 is built from 15 residues. In germline, CDR1 is SGHVS, CDR2 FQNEAQ. V dropped 6 bases and J dropped 2; count of bases not matched to a gene: 10. CDR3 protein: CASSPLPGTTYEQYF. The CDR3 DNA is TGTGCCAGCAGTCCTCTTCCCGGGACTACCTACGAGCAGTACTTC.

This clonotype has a count of ten or more. V usage is TRBV29-1 and J usage is TRBJ2-3; D remains ambiguous. V dropped 3 bases and J dropped 1 base, with 8 bases sitting between them. Germline loops: CDR1 SQVTM, CDR2 ANQGSEA. The CDR3 spans 13 residues. The CDR3 DNA follows: TGCAGCGTTGATAGCCGGGGCACAGATACGCAGTATTTT. It codes for CSVDSRGTDTQYF.

The sample holds a few counts of this clonotype. The CDR3 loop is CSAQTSHQETQYF. The DNA for the CDR3 is TGCAGTGCCCAGACTAGCCACCAAGAGACCCAGTACTTC. The rearrangement links TRBV20-1 to TRBJ2-5; 7 bases map to TRBD2. Germline values: CDR1 DFQATT, CDR2 SNEGSKA (reference sequence). The trim removed 6 bases at V and 0 bases at J, leaving 4 bases unmatched. The CDR3 runs to 13 residues.

The chain is built from TRBV29-1 and TRBJ2-1, with TRBD2 identical over 16 bases. In germline, CDR1 is SQVTM, CDR2 ANQGSEA. Trimming removed 5 bases from V and 8 bases from J; junction bases left unmatched: 15. The CDR3 spans 18 residues. The CDR3 reads CSVSPGLAGGQTLDEQFF. The CDR3 coding sequence is TGCAGCGTTTCTCCGGGACTAGCGGGAGGGCAAACTTTGGATGAGCAGTTCTTC.

This clonotype was recorded many times. The CDR3 bases are TGTGCCAGCAGTTTACAGGGGGTCGATGAGCAGTTCTTC. Translation gives CASSLQGVDEQFF. The genes are TRBV12-3 or TRBV12-4 and TRBJ2-1; 7 bases align to TRBD1. After removal of 2 bases from V and 8 bases from J, the junction contained 3 bases not matched to a gene. The CDR3 consists of 13 residues.